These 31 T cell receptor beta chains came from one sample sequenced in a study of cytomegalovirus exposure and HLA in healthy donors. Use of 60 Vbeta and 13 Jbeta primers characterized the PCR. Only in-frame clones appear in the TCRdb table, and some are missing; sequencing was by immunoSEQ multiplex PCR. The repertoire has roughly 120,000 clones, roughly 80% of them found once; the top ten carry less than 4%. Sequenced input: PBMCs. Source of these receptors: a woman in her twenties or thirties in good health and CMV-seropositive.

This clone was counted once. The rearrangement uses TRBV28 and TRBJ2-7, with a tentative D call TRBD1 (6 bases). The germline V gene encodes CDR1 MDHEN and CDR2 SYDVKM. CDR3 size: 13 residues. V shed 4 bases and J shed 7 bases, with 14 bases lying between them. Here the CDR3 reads CASSSTRRGEQYF. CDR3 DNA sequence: TGTGCCAGCAGTTCGACGAGAAGGGGGGAGCAGTACTTC.

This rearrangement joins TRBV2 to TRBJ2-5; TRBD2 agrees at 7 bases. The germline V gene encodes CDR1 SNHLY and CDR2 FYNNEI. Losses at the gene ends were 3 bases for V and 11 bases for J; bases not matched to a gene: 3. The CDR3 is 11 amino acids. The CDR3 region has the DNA TGTGCCAGCAGTGAGTGGGACTATCAGTACTTC. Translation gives CASSEWDYQYF.

The CDR3 reads CSARGRNEQFF. The CDR3 DNA sequence: TGCAGTGCTAGAGGGAGAAATGAGCAGTTCTTC. The gene calls are TRBV20-1 and TRBJ2-1; no clear D. The V end lost 1 base, the J end lost 7 bases, and 5 bases lay between the germline ends. The CDR3 is 11 residues long. Germline CDR1 reads DFQATT; CDR2 reads SNEGSKA (reference sequence).

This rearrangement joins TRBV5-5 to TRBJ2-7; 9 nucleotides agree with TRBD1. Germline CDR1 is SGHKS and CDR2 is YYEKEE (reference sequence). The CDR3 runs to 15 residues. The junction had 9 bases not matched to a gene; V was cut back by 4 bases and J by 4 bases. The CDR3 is CASSPTGGFVYEQYF. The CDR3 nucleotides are TGTGCCAGCAGCCCGACAGGGGGTTTTGTTTACGAGCAGTACTTC.

Here the CDR3 reads CASSLGGGRDTQYF. CDR3 nucleotides: TGTGCCAGCAGCTTAGGAGGGGGCAGAGATACGCAGTATTTT. V is TRBV11-2 and J is TRBJ2-3, with TRBD1 identical over 7 bases. Losses at the gene ends were 1 base for V and 5 bases for J; bases not matched to a gene: 3. This CDR3 region has 14 residues. In germline, CDR1 is SGHAT, CDR2 FQNNGV.

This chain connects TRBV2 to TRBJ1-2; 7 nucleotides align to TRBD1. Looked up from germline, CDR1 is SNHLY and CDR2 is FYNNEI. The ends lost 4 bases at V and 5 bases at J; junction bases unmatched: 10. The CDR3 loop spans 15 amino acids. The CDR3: CASSAPGQPLYGYTF. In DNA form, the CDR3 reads TGTGCCAGCAGTGCACCGGGACAGCCCCTTTATGGCTACACCTTC.

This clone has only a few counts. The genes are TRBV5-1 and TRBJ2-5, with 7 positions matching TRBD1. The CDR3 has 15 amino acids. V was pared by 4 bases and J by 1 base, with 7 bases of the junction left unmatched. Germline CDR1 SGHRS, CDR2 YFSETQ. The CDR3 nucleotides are TGCGCCAGCAGCCAGCAATGGGACAGCCAAGAGACCCAGTACTTC. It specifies CASSQQWDSQETQYF.

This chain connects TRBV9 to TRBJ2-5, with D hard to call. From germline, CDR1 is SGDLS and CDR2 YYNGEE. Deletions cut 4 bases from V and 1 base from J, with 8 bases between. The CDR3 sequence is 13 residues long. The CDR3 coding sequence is TGTGCCAGCAGCCACACGGGCCAAGAGACCCAGTACTTC. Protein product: CASSHTGQETQYF.

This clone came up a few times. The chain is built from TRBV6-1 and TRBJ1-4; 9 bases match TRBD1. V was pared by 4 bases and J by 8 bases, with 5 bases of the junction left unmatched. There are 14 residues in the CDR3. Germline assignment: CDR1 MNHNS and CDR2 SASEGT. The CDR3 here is CASSADRGREKLFF. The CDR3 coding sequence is TGTGCCAGCAGTGCGGACAGGGGACGAGAAAAACTGTTTTTT.

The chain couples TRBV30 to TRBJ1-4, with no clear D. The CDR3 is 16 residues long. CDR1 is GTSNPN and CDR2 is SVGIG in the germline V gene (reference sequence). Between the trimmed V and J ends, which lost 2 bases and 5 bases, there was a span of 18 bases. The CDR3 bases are TGTGCCTGGAGTTTGGCAGGAGGGCCTCTAAATGAAAAACTGTTTTTT. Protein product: CAWSLAGGPLNEKLFF.

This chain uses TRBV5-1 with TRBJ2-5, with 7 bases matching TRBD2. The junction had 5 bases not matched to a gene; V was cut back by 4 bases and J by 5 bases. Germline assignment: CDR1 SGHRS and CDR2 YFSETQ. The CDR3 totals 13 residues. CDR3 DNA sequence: TGCGCCAGCAGCCACGGGGGGACCGAGACCCAGTACTTC. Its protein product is CASSHGGTETQYF. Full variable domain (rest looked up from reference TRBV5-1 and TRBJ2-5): KAGVTQTPRYLIKTRGQQVTLSCSPISGHRSVSWYQQTPGQGLQFLFEYFSETQRNKGNFPGRFSGRQFSNSRSEMNVSTLELGDSALYLCASSHGGTETQYFGPGTRLLVL.

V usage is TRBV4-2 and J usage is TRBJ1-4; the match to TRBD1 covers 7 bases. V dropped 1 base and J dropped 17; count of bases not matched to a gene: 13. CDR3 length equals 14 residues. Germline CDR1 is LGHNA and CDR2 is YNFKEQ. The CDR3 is CASSQGDSNAPIFF. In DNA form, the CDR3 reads TGTGCCAGCAGCCAAGGGGACAGTAACGCCCCCATATTTTTT.

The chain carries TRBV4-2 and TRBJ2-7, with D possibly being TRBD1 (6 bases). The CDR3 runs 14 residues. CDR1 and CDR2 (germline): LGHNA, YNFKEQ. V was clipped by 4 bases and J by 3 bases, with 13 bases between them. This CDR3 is CASSLHRVLYEQYF. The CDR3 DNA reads TGTGCCAGCAGCCTTCACAGGGTACTCTACGAGCAGTACTTC.

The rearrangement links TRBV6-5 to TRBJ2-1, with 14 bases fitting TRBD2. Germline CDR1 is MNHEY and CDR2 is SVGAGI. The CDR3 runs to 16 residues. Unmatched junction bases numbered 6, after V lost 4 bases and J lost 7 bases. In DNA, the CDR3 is TGTGCCAGCAGTTTGACTAGCGGGGGGGCCCCTAATGAGCAGTTCTTC. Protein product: CASSLTSGGAPNEQFF.

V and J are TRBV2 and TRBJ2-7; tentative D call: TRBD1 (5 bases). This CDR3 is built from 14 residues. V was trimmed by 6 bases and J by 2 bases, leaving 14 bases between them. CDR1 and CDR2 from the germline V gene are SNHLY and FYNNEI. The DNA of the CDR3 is TGTGCCAGCAGGCCCCGGCAAGGGGCCTACGAGCAGTACTTC. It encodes CASRPRQGAYEQYF.

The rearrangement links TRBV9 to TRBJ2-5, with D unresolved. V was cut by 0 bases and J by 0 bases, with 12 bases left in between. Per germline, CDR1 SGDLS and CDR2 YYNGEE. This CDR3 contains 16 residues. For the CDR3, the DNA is TGTGCCAGCAGCGTAGGAATCTCCAGCGACCAAGAGACCCAGTACTTC. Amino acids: CASSVGISSDQETQYF.

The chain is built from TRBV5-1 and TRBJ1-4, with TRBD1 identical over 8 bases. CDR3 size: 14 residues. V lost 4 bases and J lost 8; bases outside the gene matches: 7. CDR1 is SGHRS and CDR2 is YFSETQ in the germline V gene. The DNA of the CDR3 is TGCGCCAGCAGCGCCGGACAGGGCCAGGAAAAACTGTTTTTT. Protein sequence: CASSAGQGQEKLFF.

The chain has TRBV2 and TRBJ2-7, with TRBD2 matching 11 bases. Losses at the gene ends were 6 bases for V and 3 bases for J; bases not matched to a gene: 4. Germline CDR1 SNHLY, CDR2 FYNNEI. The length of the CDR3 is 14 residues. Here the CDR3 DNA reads TGTGCCAGCAGCCCTGGGACTAGCGGCTACGAGCAGTACTTC. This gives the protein CASSPGTSGYEQYF.

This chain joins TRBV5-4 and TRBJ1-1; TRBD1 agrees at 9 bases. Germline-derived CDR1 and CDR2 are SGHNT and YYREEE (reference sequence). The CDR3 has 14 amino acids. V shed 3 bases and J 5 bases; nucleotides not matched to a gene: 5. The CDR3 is CASSWGQGRTEAFF. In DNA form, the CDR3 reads TGTGCCAGCAGCTGGGGACAGGGAAGGACTGAAGCTTTCTTT.

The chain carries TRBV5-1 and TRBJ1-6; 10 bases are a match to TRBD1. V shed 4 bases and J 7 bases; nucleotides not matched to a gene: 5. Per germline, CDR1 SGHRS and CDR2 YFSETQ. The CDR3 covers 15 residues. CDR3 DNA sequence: TGCGCCAGCAGCCGATCGACAGGGGGCAATTCACCCCTCCACTTT. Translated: CASSRSTGGNSPLHF.

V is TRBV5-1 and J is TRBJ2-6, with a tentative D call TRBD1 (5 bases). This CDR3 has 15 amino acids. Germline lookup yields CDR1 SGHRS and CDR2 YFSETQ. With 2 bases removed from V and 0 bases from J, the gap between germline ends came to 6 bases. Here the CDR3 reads CASSFGHSGANVLTF. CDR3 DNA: TGCGCCAGCAGCTTCGGACACTCTGGGGCCAACGTCCTGACTTTC. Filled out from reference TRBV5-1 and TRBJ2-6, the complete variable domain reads KAGVTQTPRYLIKTRGQQVTLSCSPISGHRSVSWYQQTPGQGLQFLFEYFSETQRNKGNFPGRFSGRQFSNSRSEMNVSTLELGDSALYLCASSFGHSGANVLTFGAGSRLTVL.

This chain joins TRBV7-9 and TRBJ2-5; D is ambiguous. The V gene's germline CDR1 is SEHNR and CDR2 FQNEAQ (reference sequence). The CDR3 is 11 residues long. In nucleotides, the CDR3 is TGTTCCACCACAGACCGAGAGACCCAGTACTTC. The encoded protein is CSTTDRETQYF. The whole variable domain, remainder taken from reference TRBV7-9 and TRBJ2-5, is DTGVSQNPRHKITKRGQNVTFRCDPISEHNRLYWYRQTLGQGPEFLTYFQNEAQLEKSRLLSDRFSAERPKGSFSTLEIQRTEQGDSAMYLCSTTDRETQYFGPGTRLLVL.

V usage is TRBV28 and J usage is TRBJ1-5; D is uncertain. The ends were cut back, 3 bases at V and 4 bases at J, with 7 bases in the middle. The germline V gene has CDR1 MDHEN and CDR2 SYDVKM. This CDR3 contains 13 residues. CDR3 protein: CASSFSENQPQHF. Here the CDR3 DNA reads TGTGCCAGCAGTTTCTCAGAAAATCAGCCCCAGCATTTT. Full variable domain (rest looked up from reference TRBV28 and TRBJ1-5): DVKVTQSSRYLVKRTGEKVFLECVQDMDHENMFWYRQDPGLGLRLIYFSYDVKMKEKGDIPEGYSVSREKKERFSLILESASTNQTSMYLCASSFSENQPQHFGDGTRLSIL.

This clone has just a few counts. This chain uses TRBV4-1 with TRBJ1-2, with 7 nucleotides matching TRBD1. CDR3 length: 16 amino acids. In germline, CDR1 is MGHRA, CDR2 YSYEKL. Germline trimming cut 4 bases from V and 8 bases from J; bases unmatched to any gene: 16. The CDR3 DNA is TGCGCCAGCAGCCCGGGGGCCATCCGGACAGGATGGGGCTACACCTTC. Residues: CASSPGAIRTGWGYTF.

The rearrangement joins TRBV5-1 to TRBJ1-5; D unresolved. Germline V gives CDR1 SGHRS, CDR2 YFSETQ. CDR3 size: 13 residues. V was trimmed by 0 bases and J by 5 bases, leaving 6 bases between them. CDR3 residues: CASSLAGDQPQHF. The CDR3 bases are TGCGCCAGCAGCTTGGCGGGAGATCAGCCCCAGCATTTT. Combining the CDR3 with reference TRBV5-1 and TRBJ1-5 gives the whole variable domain KAGVTQTPRYLIKTRGQQVTLSCSPISGHRSVSWYQQTPGQGLQFLFEYFSETQRNKGNFPGRFSGRQFSNSRSEMNVSTLELGDSALYLCASSLAGDQPQHFGDGTRLSIL.

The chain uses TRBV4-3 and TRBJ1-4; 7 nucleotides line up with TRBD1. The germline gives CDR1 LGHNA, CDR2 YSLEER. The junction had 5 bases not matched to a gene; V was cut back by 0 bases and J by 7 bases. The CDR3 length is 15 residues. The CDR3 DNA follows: TGCGCCAGCAGCCAAGATACAGGGGTTAGTGAAAAACTGTTTTTT. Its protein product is CASSQDTGVSEKLFF.

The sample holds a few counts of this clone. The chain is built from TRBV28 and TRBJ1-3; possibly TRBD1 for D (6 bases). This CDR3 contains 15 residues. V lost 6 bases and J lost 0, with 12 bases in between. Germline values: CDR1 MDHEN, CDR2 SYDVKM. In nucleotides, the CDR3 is TGTGCCAGCAGGCCACAGGGCTCCTCTGGAAACACCATATATTTT. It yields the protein CASRPQGSSGNTIYF.

The CDR3 loop reads CASSLRTSGGETQYF. CDR3 coding DNA: TGTGCCAGCAGCCTTCGGACTAGCGGGGGGGAGACCCAGTACTTC. The V call is TRBV13, the J call TRBJ2-5; 14 bases are shared with TRBD2. This CDR3 contains 15 residues. Germline V lookup: CDR1 PRHDT, CDR2 FYEKMQ (reference sequence). The V segment lost 5 bases and the J segment 5 bases; nucleotides outside the gene matches: 4.

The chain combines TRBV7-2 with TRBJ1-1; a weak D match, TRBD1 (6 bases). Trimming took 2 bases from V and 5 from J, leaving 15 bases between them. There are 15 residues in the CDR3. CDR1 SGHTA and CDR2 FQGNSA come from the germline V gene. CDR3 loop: CASSLMGGAVTEAFF. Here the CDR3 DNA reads TGTGCCAGCAGCTTAATGGGGGGGGCTGTAACTGAAGCTTTCTTT.

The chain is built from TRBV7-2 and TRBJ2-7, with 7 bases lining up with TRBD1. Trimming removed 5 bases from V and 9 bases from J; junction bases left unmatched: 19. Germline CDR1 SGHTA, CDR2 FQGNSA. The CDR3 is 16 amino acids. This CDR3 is CASSPKNRGQGIGQYF. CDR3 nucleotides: TGTGCCAGCAGCCCCAAGAACAGGGGCCAGGGGATTGGGCAGTACTTC.

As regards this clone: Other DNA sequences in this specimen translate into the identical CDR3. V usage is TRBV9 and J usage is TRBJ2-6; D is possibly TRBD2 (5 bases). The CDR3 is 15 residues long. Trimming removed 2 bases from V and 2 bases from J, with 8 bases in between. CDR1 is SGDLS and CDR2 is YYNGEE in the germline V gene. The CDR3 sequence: CASSVLAAGANVLTF. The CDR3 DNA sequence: TGTGCCAGCAGCGTCCTAGCAGCTGGGGCCAACGTCCTGACTTTC.